The text below deals with one T cell receptor (beta chain). Its target is not known. The time point here: naive CD8 control sorted from an acute-time-point sample. Donors were people who inject drugs, followed every 3 months. Acute primary HCV infection: positive HCV RNA or antibody test after negative test within 24 weeks. Clones were sequenced by immunoSEQ multiplex PCR, and TCRdb holds only the in-frame ones, with some missing. The table records some 38,000 clones, 85% to 90% of them present only once. This record belongs to a study of CD8 T cells in acute hepatitis C reinfection. Study conclusions and caveats: Follow-up repertoires were missing for chronically infected subjects. Acute resolver, follow-up resolver and acute chronic samples had similar high diversity.

Germline CDR1 is SEHNR and CDR2 is FQNEAQ (reference sequence). V was pared by 6 bases and J by 5 bases, with 11 bases between. This CDR3 region has 12 residues. The chain employs TRBV7-9 and TRBJ2-7; no clear D gene. Sequences were obtained from naive CD8+ T cells from PBMCs. The origin of this receptor is a young man with chronic hepatitis C. The CDR3 reads CASRAGEDEQYF. The CDR3 DNA reads TGTGCCAGCAGGGCAGGAGAGGACGAGCAGTACTTC. The whole variable domain, filled in from reference TRBV7-9 and TRBJ2-7, reads DTGVSQNPRHKITKRGQNVTFRCDPISEHNRLYWYRQTLGQGPEFLTYFQNEAQLEKSRLLSDRFSAERPKGSFSTLEIQRTEQGDSAMYLCASRAGEDEQYFGPGTRLTVT.